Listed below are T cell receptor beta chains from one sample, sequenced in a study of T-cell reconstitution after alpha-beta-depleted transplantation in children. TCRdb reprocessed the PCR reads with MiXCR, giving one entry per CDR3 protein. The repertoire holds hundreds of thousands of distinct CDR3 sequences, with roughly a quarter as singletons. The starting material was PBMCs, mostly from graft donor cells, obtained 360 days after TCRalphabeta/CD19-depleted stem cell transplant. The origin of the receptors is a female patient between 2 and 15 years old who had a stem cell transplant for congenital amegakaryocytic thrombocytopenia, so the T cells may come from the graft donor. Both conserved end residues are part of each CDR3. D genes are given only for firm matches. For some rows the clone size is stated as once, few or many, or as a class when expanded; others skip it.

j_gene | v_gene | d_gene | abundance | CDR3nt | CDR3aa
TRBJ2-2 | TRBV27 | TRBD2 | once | TGTGCCAGCAGGGGACTAGCGGGGGGTATGTTTGGCACCGGGGAGCTGTTTTTT | CASRGLAGGMFGTGELFF
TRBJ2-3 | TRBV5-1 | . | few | TGCGCCAGCAGCTTGTGGGGGCAGTCCACAGATACGCAGTATTTT | CASSLWGQSTDTQYF
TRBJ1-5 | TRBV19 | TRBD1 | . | TGTGCCAGTAGGAAAGTTATGACAGGGGACCAGCCCCAGCATTTT | CASRKVMTGDQPQHF
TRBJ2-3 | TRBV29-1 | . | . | TGCAGCTCACGATGGGGCACAGATACGCAGTATTTT | CSSRWGTDTQYF
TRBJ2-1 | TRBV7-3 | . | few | TGTGCCAGCAGCTCCTTGGACCAAACGGATGAGCAGTTCTTC | CASSSLDQTDEQFF
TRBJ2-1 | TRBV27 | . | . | TGTGCCAGCAGTTTATACCAGGCGATTTACAATGAGCAGTTCTTC | CASSLYQAIYNEQFF
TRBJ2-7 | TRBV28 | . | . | TGTGCCAGCACCTCCCCGAGGGCCAACTACGAGCAGTACTTC | CASTSPRANYEQYF
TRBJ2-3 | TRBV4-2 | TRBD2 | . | TGTGCCAGCAGCCAGACCTTAGCGGGGGTCATGGATACGCAGTATTTT | CASSQTLAGVMDTQYF
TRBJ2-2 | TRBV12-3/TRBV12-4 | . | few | TGTGCCAGCAGTCCTTTACAGATGAACACCGGGGAGCTGTTTTTT | CASSPLQMNTGELFF
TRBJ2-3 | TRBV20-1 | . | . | TGCAGTGCTAGAGCGGGTAGCGGAGTTAGCACAGATACGCAGTATTTT | CSARAGSGVSTDTQYF
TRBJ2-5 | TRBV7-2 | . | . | TGTGCCAGCAGCCCCAGGGGTTTTCAAGAGACCCAGTACTTC | CASSPRGFQETQYF
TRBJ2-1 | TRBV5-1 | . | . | TGCGCCAGCAGCTTGGAGTCGAAGGAGCAGTTCTTC | CASSLESKEQFF
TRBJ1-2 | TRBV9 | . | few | TGTGCCAGCAGCGGTACCTACTATGGCTACACCTTC | CASSGTYYGYTF
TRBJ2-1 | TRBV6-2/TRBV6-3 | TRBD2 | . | TGTGCCAGCAGTTCAACTCGGACTAGCGGGAGGGATTCTAGCTCCTACAATGAGCAGTTCTTC | CASSSTRTSGRDSSSYNEQFF
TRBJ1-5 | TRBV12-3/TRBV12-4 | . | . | TGTGCCAGCAGTTTATCGTTACAGCATAGCAATCAGCCCCAGCATTTT | CASSLSLQHSNQPQHF
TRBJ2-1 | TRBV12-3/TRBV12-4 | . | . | TGTGCCAGCAGCCCTAGTACAGGGAGTAATGAGCAGTTCTTC | CASSPSTGSNEQFF
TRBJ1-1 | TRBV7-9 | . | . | TGTGCCAGCAGCTTAGAGACGGGGCTCACTGAAGCTTTCTTT | CASSLETGLTEAFF
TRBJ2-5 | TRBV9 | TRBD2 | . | TGTGCCAGCAGCACGGGGGGGACAAAAGAGACCCAGTACTTC | CASSTGGTKETQYF
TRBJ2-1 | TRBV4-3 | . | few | TGCGCCAGCAGCCCTGGGCTAGGCTTTTCCTATGAGCAGTTCTTC | CASSPGLGFSYEQFF
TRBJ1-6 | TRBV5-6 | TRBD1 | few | TGTGCCAGCAGCAACCCGGGACAGGACCCTTTTGCCCTCCACTTT | CASSNPGQDPFALHF
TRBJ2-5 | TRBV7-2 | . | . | TGTGCCAGCAGCTTAGCGGGCAGGGGGGTAGAGACCCAGTACTTC | CASSLAGRGVETQYF
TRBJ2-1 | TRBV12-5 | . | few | TGTGCTAGTGGTTTGGGTGTCGGTGAGCAGTTCTTC | CASGLGVGEQFF
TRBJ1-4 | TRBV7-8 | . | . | TGTGCCAGCAGCCCCCAGGGGAATATGGCTAATGAAAAACTGTTTTTT | CASSPQGNMANEKLFF
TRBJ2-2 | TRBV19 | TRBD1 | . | TGTGCCAGCCTGGACAGGGCTATCACCGGGGAGCTGTTTTTT | CASLDRAITGELFF
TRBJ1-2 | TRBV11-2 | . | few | TGTGCCAGCAGCTCCATTCGGGGAGAGGACTATGGCTACACCTTC | CASSSIRGEDYGYTF
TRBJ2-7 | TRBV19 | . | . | TGTGCCAGTAGTATGGACAGCCGCATTGGGTCCTACGAGCAGTACTTC | CASSMDSRIGSYEQYF
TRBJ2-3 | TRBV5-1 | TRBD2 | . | TGCGCCAGCAGCTTGGCCCTACGGGGGGACTACACAGATACGCAGTATTTT | CASSLALRGDYTDTQYF
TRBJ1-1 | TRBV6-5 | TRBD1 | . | TGTGCCAGCAATATAGGACAGGGGAACACTGAAGCTTTCTTT | CASNIGQGNTEAFF
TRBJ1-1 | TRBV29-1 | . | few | TGCAGCGTTGGGGTAAACACTGAAGCTTTCTTT | CSVGVNTEAFF
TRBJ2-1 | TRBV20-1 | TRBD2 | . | TGCAGTGCTAGGATGACGGGAGGGTTCCTGGGGGAGCAGTTCTTC | CSARMTGGFLGEQFF
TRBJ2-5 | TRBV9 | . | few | TGTGCCAGCAGCGTAGTCAGCGGTCCCCAAGAGACCCAGTACTTC | CASSVVSGPQETQYF
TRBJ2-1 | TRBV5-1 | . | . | TGCGCCAGCAGACCAGGGGTGGAGGGCTACAATGAGCAGTTCTTC | CASRPGVEGYNEQFF
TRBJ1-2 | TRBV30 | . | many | TGTGCCTGGATATCCAGGGATGGCTACACCTTC | CAWISRDGYTF
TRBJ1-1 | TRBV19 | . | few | TGTGCCAGTAGTATAAGTGGACAGCGGGGGAACACTGAAGCTTTCTTT | CASSISGQRGNTEAFF
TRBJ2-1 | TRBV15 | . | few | TGTGCCACCAGCAGAGACAGGGTGTCCGGAGGCAATGAGCAGTTCTTC | CATSRDRVSGGNEQFF
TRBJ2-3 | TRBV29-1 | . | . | TGCAGCGGAGGGGGAGACACAGATACGCAGTATTTT | CSGGGDTDTQYF
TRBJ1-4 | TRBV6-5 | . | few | TGTGCCAGCAGTTACTATAAATCAGGCGGCCGAGAAAAACTGTTTTTT | CASSYYKSGGREKLFF
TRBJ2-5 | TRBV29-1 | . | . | TGCAGCGTAGGACCGAAGTACCAAGAGACCCAGTACTTC | CSVGPKYQETQYF
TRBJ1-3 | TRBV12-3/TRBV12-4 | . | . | TGTGCCAGCAGCCCACTACCGATAACTGGAAACACCATATATTTT | CASSPLPITGNTIYF
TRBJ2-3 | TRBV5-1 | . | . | TGCGCCAGCAGCTTGGACCCAACCACAGATACGCAGTATTTT | CASSLDPTTDTQYF